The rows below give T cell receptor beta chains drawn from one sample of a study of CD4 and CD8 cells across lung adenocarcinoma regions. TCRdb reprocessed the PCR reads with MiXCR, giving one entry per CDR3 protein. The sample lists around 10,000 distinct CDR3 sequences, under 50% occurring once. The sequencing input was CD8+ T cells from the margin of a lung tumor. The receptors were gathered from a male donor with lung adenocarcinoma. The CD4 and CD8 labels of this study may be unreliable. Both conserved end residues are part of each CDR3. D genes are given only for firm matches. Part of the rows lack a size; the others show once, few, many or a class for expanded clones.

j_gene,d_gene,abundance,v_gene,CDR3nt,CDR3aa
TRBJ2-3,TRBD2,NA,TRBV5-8,TGTGCCAGCAGCATGACGCGGGGGACCACAGATACGCAGTATTTT,CASSMTRGTTDTQYF
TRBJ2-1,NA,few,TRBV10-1,TGCGCCAGCAGTGAGCGGGGGGCTTCGATCGTTGAGCAGTTCTTC,CASSERGASIVEQFF
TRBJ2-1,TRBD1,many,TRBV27,TGTGCCAGCAGTCCCGGGACAGACAATGAGCAGTTCTTC,CASSPGTDNEQFF
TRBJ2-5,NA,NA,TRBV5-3,TGTGCCAGAAGCTTGGCTAACAGGGACGGAGAGACCCAGTACTTC,CARSLANRDGETQYF
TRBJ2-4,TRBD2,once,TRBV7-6,TGTGCCAGCAGCCTAGCCTCGGCGGGGGGGGGCAAAGACATGCAGTACTTC,CASSLASAGGGKDMQYF
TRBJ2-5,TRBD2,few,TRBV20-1,TGCAGTGCGGAAGGGACTAGCGGGAGGGCAGAGCAGTACTTC,CSAEGTSGRAEQYF
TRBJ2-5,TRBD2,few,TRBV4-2,TGTGCCAGCAGCCAAGAGCGGGGGGGTGCGGAGACCCAGTACTTC,CASSQERGGAETQYF
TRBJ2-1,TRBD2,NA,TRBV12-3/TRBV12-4,TGTGCCAGCAGTTTTGAAACTAGCGCGATCACCAATGAGCAGTTCTTT,CASSFETSAITNEQFF
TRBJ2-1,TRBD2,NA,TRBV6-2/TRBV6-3,TGTGCGAGCAGCCGGGCGGGAGGGCAAGATACGCAGTACTTT,CASSRAGGQDTQYF
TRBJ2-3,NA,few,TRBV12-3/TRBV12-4,TGTGCCAGCGCGGGCGGGCGGGGGACAAACACAGATACGCAGTATTTT,CASAGGRGTNTDTQYF
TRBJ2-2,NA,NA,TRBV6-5,TGTGCCAGCAGTTACTTTCCTGTAGATTCAGGGGAGCTGTTTTTT,CASSYFPVDSGELFF
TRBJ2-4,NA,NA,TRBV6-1,TGTGCCAGCAGTCCGCGGGACGTAGCCAAAAACATTCAGTACTTC,CASSPRDVAKNIQYF
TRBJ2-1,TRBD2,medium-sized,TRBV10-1,TGCGCCAGCAGCCTAGCGGGAGGGAATGAGCAGTTCTTC,CASSLAGGNEQFF
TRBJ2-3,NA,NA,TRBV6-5,TGTGCCAGCAGTTACTGGGGACTGTGTAGCACAAATACGCAGTACTTT,CASSYWGLCSTNTQYF
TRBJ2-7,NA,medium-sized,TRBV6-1,TGTGCCAGCAGTGAAGACTTGGGGGCGGCCGTTGAGCAGTACTTC,CASSEDLGAAVEQYF
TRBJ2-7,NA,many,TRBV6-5,TGTGCCAGCAGACGGGACACGATCTCCTACGAGCAGTACTTC,CASRRDTISYEQYF
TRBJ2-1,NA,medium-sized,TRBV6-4,TGTGCCAGTAGTGGGGGCGAGCAGTTCTTC,CASSGGEQFF
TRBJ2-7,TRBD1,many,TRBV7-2,TGTGCCAGCAGCTTAGGCGCCCCTCGGGACAGGGGAACCTACGAGCAGTACTTC,CASSLGAPRDRGTYEQYF
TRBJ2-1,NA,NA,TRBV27,TGTGCCACACTGGCTGTGGGCACAAGTACGCAGTTCTTT,CATLAVGTSTQFF
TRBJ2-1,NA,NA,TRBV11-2,TGTGCCAGCAGCTCCGGACGGTGGAGGTTCAATGAGCAGTTCTTC,CASSSGRWRFNEQFF
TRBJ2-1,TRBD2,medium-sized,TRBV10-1,TGCGCCAGCAGTGAGTCGAGGCTAGCGGGAGTGAATGAGCAGTTCTTC,CASSESRLAGVNEQFF
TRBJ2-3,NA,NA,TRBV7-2,TGTGCCAGCAGCTTAGTACGTGCTAGCAGGACAGATATTCAGTATTTT,CASSLVRASRTDIQYF
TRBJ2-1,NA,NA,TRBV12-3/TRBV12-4,TGTGCCAGCAGTTTAGTCGGGTCAGCGTTCTTC,CASSLVGSAFF
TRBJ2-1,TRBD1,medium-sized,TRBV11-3,TGTGCCAGCAGCATACAGGGGGCGGATTGGCGCAATGAGCAGTTCTTC,CASSIQGADWRNEQFF
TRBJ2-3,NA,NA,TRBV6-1,TGTGCCAGCAGTAAAACAGGGTATCAGATAGGCTTTCAGTACTTT,CASSKTGYQIGFQYF
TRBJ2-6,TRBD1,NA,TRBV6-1,TGTGCCAGCAGTGAAAATTGGGGACAGGGGGGCAAGGCCCTGAATTTC,CASSENWGQGGKALNF
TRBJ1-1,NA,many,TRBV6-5,TGTGCCAGCAGTTACTCGTTTTCTAACACTGAAGCTTTCTTT,CASSYSFSNTEAFF
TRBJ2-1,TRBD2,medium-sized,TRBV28,TGTGCCAGCAGTAGATTGGCGGGAGGGCCCAATGAGCAGTTCTTC,CASSRLAGGPNEQFF
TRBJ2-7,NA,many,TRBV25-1,TGTGCCAGCAGTGACAGTGGAGACGAGCAGTACTTC,CASSDSGDEQYF
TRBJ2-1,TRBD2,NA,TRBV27,TGTGCCAGCAGTACTACACAGGCCGGGGGGGACAATGAGCAGTTCTTC,CASSTTQAGGDNEQFF
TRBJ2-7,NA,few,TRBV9,TGTGCCAGCAGCGTAGGAGCAGTCAGCTCCTACGAGCAGTACTTC,CASSVGAVSSYEQYF
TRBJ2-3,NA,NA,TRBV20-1,TGCAGTGCTAGAGATTATCTAGCGATAGATACGCAGTATTTT,CSARDYLAIDTQYF
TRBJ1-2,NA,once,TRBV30,TGTGCCTGGAGTGTACGGTACTATGGCTACACCTTC,CAWSVRYYGYTF
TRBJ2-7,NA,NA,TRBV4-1,TGCGCCAGCAGCGCGGGACAGACAACTTCCTACGAGCAGTACTTC,CASSAGQTTSYEQYF
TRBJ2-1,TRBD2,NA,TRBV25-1,TGTGCCAGCAGTGAGCTAGCGGGAGGAGCCTACAATGAGCAGTTCTTC,CASSELAGGAYNEQFF
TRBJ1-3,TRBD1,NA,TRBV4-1,TGCGCCAGCAGCCAAGGGGACAGCTTGCGAGGAAACACCATATATTTT,CASSQGDSLRGNTIYF
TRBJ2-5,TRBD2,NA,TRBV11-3,TGTGCCAGTTGCTGCCCAAGCGGGACCCAAGAGACCCAGTACTTC,CASCCPSGTQETQYF
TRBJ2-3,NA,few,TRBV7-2,TGTGCCAGCAGCTTAGTTTCGGTGGATACGCAGTATTTT,CASSLVSVDTQYF
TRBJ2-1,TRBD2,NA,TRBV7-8,TGTGCCAGCAGCCGTAGAGGACTAGCGGGAACCTACAATGAGCAGTTCTTC,CASSRRGLAGTYNEQFF
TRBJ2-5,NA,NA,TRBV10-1,TGCGCCAGCGGTGGGGTAGGGGGAGGGCCCGGAGATACGCAGTACTTT,CASGGVGGGPGDTQYF
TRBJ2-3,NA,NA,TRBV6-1,TGTGCCAGCAGGGGTGTGGGAGTGGAAGATACGCAGTATTTC,CASRGVGVEDTQYF
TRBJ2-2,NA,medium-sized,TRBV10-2,TGCGCCAGCAGCGGAGACAGTCTTCCCGGGGAGCTGTTTTTT,CASSGDSLPGELFF
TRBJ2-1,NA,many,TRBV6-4,TGTGCCAGCAGTGCCCTCTATCAGAACGGGGAGCAGTTCTTC,CASSALYQNGEQFF